A selection of T cell receptor beta chains follows, all from one sample in a study of blood T cell repertoires in COVID-19. The method was immunoSEQ multiplex PCR; TCRdb's version includes in-frame clones alone and lacks a portion of them. The sample holds roughly 250,000 clones, approximately 91% seen once. The sample taken for sequencing was PBMCs or T cells enriched from blood (not recorded which). The origin of the receptors is a woman aged 35 to 49 with acute COVID-19. The CDR3 runs from the conserved cysteine through the conserved F or W. The D gene is left open where the match is weak. Only some rows state a clone size, as once, few, many or a class for expanded clones.

TRBD1 | TRBJ1-2 | once | TRBV29-1 | CSASGTGSSYGYTF | TGCAGCGCTTCCGGGACAGGGAGCAGCTATGGCTACACCTTC
TRBD2 | TRBJ2-7 | NA | TRBV14 | CASSLRTSGLGEQYF | TGTGCCAGCAGCCTTAGGACTAGCGGCCTAGGGGAGCAGTACTTC
NA | TRBJ2-1 | NA | TRBV7-2 | CASSIQGEQFF | TGTGCCAGCAGCATACAGGGTGAGCAGTTCTTC
TRBD1 | TRBJ1-1 | NA | TRBV19 | CATRDRGRRDTEAFF | TGTGCCACCAGGGACAGGGGGCGACGGGACACTGAAGCTTTCTTT
TRBD1 | TRBJ1-2 | NA | TRBV5-1 | CASSTRTGGGYTF | TGCGCCAGCAGCACCCGGACAGGGGGTGGCTACACCTTC
TRBD2 | TRBJ2-1 | NA | TRBV2 | CASSELLAGGMNEQFF | TGTGCCAGCAGTGAACTCCTAGCGGGAGGAATGAATGAGCAGTTCTTC
NA | TRBJ1-6 | once | TRBV28 | CASSERLGVNSPLHF | TGTGCCAGCAGTGAGAGATTAGGGGTTAATTCACCCCTCCACTTT
NA | TRBJ1-3 | NA | TRBV20-1 | CSASWPGSSGNTIYF | TGCAGTGCTAGTTGGCCGGGGAGCTCTGGAAACACCATATATTTT
TRBD2 | TRBJ2-1 | NA | TRBV6-9 | CASSSRLAGYNEQFF | TGTGCCAGCAGTTCCCGACTAGCGGGGTACAATGAGCAGTTCTTC
NA | TRBJ1-5 | NA | TRBV12-3/TRBV12-4 | CASSLAGGQPQHF | TGTGCCAGCAGTTTAGCAGGGGGACAGCCCCAGCATTTT
NA | TRBJ2-5 | NA | TRBV7-2 | CASSPRADQETQYF | TGTGCCAGCAGCCCCCGAGCGGATCAAGAGACCCAGTACTTC
NA | TRBJ1-4 | NA | TRBV19 | CASSIGPGREEKLFF | TGTGCCAGTAGTATAGGCCCAGGGCGAGAAGAAAAACTGTTTTTT
NA | TRBJ2-3 | NA | TRBV7-3 | CASSLTSSRSDTQYF | TGTGCCAGCAGCTTAACGAGTTCGCGGTCAGATACGCAGTATTTT
NA | TRBJ1-6 | few | TRBV3-1/TRBV3-2 | CASSHGVPPLHF | TGTGCCAGCAGCCACGGAGTTCCGCCCCTCCACTTT
NA | TRBJ2-4 | NA | TRBV27 | CASSDTGRPGQGPKNIQYF | TGTGCCAGCAGTGACACAGGACGACCGGGCCAGGGGCCCAAAAACATTCAGTACTTC
NA | TRBJ1-6 | NA | TRBV4-3 | CASSSERGLNSPLHF | TGCGCCAGCAGCTCCGAAAGGGGATTAAATTCACCCCTCCACTTT
NA | TRBJ1-3 | NA | TRBV18 | CASSPPSTRSSGNTIYF | TGTGCCAGCTCACCACCGTCTACCAGGTCCTCTGGAAACACCATATATTTT
NA | TRBJ1-1 | NA | TRBV9 | CASSVGQTNTEAFF | TGTGCCAGCAGCGTAGGGCAAACGAACACTGAAGCTTTCTTT
TRBD2 | TRBJ2-3 | NA | TRBV15 | CATRPSGRSDTQYF | TGTGCCACCAGACCCAGCGGGAGGTCGGATACGCAGTATTTT
NA | TRBJ1-2 | NA | TRBV6-1 | CASSEVSGGYTF | TGTGCCAGCAGTGAGGTTAGCGGGGGCTACACCTTC
NA | TRBJ1-2 | NA | TRBV3-1/TRBV3-2 | CASSHIQASGYTF | TGTGCCAGCAGCCATATACAGGCGTCGGGCTACACCTTC
NA | TRBJ1-2 | NA | TRBV29-1 | CSVRVAGYTF | TGCAGCGTCCGGGTTGCTGGCTACACCTTC
NA | TRBJ2-1 | NA | TRBV30 | CAWSEAGGNEQFF | TGTGCCTGGAGTGAGGCAGGTGGAAATGAGCAGTTCTTC
TRBD1 | TRBJ2-6 | NA | TRBV28 | CASSLSGGEAANVLTF | TGTGCCAGCAGTTTATCAGGGGGTGAGGCGGCCAACGTCCTGACTTTC
TRBD2 | TRBJ2-5 | NA | TRBV3-1/TRBV3-2 | CASSQSLAGGQETQYF | TGTGCCAGCAGCCAATCTCTAGCGGGGGGCCAAGAGACCCAGTACTTC
TRBD1 | TRBJ2-5 | NA | TRBV2 | CASSGGRGETQYF | TGTGCCAGCAGTGGGGGCAGGGGGGAGACCCAGTACTTC
TRBD2 | TRBJ2-3 | NA | TRBV10-3 | CATGREDTQYF | TGTGCCACGGGGCGGGAGGATACGCAGTATTTT
NA | TRBJ2-7 | NA | TRBV7-9 | CASSPWPGGYEQYF | TGTGCCAGCAGCCCCTGGCCAGGGGGGTACGAGCAGTACTTC
NA | TRBJ1-1 | NA | TRBV5-8 | CASNFRVVVAEAFF | TGTGCCAGCAACTTCAGGGTGGTGGTTGCTGAAGCTTTCTTT